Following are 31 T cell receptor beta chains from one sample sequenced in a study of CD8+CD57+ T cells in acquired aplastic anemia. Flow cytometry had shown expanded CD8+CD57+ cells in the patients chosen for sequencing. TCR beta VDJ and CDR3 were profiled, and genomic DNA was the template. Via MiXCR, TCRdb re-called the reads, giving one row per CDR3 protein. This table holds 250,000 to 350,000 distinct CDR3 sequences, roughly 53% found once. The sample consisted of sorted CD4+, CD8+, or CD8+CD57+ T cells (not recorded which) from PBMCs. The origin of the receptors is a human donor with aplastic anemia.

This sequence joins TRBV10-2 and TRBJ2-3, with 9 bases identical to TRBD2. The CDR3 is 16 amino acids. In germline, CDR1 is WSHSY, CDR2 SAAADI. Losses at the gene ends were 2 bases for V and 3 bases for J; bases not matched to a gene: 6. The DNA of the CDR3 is TGCGCCAGCAGTGAGGGAGCGGGAGGTGGAACAGATACGCAGTATTTT. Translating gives CASSEGAGGGTDTQYF.

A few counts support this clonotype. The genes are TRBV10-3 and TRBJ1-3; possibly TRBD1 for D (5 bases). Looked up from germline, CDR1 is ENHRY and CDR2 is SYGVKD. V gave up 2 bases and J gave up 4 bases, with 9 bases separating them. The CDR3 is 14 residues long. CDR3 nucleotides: TGTGCCATCAGTGAGGGGGCCGAGGGAAACACCATATATTTT. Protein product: CAISEGAEGNTIYF.

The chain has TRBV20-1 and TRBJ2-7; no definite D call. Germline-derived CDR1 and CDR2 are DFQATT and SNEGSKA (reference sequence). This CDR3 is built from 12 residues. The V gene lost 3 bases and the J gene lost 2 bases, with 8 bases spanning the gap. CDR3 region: CSASGRTYEQYF. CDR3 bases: TGCAGTGCTAGTGGCAGGACCTACGAGCAGTACTTC.

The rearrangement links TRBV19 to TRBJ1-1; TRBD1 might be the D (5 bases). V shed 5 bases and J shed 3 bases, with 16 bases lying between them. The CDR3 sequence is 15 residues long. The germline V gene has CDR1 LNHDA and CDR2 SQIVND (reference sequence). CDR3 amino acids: CASSSHVGPDTEAFF. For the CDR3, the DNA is TGTGCCAGTAGTTCTCATGTGGGGCCTGACACTGAAGCTTTCTTT.

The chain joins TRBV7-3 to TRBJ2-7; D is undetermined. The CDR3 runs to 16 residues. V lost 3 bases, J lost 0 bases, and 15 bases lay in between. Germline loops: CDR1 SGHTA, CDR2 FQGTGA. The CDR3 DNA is TGTGCCAGCAGCTTGGACCGGACGGAAAGCTCCTACGAGCAGTACTTC. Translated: CASSLDRTESSYEQYF.

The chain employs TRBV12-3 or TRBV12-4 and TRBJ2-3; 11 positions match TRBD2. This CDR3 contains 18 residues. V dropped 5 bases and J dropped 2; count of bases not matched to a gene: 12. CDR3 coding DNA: TGTGCCAGCAGTCCCCGAATAGCGGGGGGGCGGACCACAGATACGCAGTATTTT. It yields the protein CASSPRIAGGRTTDTQYF.

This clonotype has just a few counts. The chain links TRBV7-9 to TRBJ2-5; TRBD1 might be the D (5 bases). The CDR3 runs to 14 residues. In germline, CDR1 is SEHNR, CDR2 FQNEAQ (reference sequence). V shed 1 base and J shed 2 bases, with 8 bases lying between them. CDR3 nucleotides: TGTGCCAGCAGCTTAGGGGGCAGGCAAGAGACCCAGTACTTC. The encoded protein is CASSLGGRQETQYF.

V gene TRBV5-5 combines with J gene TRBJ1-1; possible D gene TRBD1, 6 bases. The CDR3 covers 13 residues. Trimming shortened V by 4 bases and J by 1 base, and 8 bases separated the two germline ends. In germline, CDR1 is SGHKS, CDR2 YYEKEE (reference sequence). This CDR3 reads CASSKGGNTEAFF. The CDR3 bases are TGTGCCAGCAGCAAAGGGGGGAACACTGAAGCTTTCTTT.

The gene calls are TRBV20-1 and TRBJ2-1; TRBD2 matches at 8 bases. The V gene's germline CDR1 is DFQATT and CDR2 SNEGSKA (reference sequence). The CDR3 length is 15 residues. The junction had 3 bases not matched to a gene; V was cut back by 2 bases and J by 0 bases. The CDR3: CSARTGGGSYNEQFF. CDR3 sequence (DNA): TGCAGTGCTAGAACGGGGGGGGGCTCCTACAATGAGCAGTTCTTC.

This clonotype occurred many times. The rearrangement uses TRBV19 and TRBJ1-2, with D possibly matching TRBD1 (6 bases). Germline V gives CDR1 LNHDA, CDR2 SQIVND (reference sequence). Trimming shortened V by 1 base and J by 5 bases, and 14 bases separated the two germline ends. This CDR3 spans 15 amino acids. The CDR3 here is CASSIAADSLYGYTF. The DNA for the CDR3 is TGTGCCAGTAGTATAGCGGCGGACAGTTTATATGGCTACACCTTC.

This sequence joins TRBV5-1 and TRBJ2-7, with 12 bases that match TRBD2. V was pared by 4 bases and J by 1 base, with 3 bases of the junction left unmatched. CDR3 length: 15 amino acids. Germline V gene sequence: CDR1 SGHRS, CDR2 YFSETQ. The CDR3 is CASSVGLAGSYEQYF. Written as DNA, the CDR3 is TGCGCCAGCAGCGTAGGACTAGCGGGATCCTACGAGCAGTACTTC.

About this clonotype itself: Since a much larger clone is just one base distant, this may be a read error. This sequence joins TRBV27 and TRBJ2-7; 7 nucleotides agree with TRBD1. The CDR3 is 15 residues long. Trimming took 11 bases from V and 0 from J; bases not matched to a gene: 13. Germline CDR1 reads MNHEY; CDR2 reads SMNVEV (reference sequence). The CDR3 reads CAGKRQDRSSYEQYF. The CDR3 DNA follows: TGTGCCGGCAAGAGACAGGACAGGTCCTCCTACGAGCAGTACTTC.

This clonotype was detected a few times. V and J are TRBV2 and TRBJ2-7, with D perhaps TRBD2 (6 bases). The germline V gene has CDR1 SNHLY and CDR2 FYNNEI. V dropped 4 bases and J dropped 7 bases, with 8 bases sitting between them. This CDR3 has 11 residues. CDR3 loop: CASSGAGEQYF. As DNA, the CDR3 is TGTGCCAGCAGTGGGGCGGGGGAGCAGTACTTC.

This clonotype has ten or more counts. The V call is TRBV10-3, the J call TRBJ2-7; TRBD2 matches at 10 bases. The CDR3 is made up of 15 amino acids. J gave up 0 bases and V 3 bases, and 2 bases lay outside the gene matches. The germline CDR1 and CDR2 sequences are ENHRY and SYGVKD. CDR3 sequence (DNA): TGTGCCATCAGTGAACTAGCGGGGAACTCCTACGAGCAGTACTTC. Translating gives CAISELAGNSYEQYF.

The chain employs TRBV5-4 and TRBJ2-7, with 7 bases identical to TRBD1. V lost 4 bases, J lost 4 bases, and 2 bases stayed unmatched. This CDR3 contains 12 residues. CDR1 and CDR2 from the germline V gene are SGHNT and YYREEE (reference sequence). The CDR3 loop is CASSPGQYEQYF. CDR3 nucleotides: TGTGCCAGCAGCCCGGGACAGTACGAGCAGTACTTC. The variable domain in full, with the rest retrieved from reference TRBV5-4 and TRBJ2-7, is ETGVTQSPTHLIKTRGQQVTLRCSSQSGHNTVSWYQQALGQGPQFIFQYYREEENGRGNFPPRFSGLQFPNYSSELNVNALELDDSALYLCASSPGQYEQYFGPGTRLTVT.

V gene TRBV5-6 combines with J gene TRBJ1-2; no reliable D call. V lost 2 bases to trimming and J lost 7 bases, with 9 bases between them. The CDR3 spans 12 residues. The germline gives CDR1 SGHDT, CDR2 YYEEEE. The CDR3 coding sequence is TGTGCCAGCAGCTTCCAGACAACTGGCTACACCTTC. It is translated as CASSFQTTGYTF.

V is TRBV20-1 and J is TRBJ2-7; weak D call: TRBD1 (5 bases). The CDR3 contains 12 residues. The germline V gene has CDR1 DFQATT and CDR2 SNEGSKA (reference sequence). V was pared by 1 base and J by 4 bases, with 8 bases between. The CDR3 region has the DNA TGCAGTGCTAGAGGTAGACAGTACGAGCAGTACTTC. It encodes CSARGRQYEQYF.

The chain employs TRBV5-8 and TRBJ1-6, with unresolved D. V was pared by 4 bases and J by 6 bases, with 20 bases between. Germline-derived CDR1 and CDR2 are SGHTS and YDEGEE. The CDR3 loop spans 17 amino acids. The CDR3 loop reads CASSQDPQRAINSPLHF. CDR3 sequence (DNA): TGTGCCAGCAGCCAAGATCCCCAGAGAGCTATTAATTCACCCCTCCACTTT.

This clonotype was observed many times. The CDR3 spells CASSPDRNQPQHF. The CDR3 nucleotides read TGTGCCAGCTCACCTGACCGTAATCAGCCCCAGCATTTT. V usage is TRBV18 and J usage is TRBJ1-5; D gene ambiguous. Germline values: CDR1 KGHSH, CDR2 LQKENI. V lost 3 bases, J lost 4 bases, and 7 bases lay in between. The CDR3 length is 13 residues.

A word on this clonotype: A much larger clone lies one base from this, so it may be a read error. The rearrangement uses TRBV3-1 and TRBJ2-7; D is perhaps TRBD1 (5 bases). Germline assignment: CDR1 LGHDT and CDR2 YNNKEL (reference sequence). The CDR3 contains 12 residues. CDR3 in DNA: TGTGCCAGCAGCGGTTCAGGGTACGAGCATTACTTC. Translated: CASSGSGYEHYF.

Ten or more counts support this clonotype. The CDR3 DNA sequence: TGTGCCAGCAGTCCGCACCCTCAGGGTAACTATGGCTACACCTTC. The encoded protein is CASSPHPQGNYGYTF. The V call is TRBV12-3 or TRBV12-4, the J call TRBJ1-2, with a weak D call TRBD1 (5 bases). The CDR3 length is 15 residues. Trimming shortened V by 5 bases and J by 1 base, and 14 bases separated the two germline ends.

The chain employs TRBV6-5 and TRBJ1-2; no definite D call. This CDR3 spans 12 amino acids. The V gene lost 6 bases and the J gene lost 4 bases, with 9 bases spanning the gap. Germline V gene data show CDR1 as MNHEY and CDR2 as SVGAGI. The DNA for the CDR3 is TGTGCCAGCAGCAGGCTCGGCTATGGCTACACCTTC. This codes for CASSRLGYGYTF.

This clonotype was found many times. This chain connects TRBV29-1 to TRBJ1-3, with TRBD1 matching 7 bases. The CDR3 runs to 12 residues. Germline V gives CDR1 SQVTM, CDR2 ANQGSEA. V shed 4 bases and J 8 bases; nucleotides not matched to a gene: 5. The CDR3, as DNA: TGCAGCGTTGCGGTACAGGGGCACACCATATATTTT. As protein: CSVAVQGHTIYF. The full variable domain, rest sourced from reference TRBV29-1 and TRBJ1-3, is SAVISQKPSRDICQRGTSLTIQCQVDSQVTMMFWYRQQPGQSLTLIATANQGSEATYESGFVIDKFPISRPNLTFSTLTVSNMSPEDSSIYLCSVAVQGHTIYFGEGSWLTVV.

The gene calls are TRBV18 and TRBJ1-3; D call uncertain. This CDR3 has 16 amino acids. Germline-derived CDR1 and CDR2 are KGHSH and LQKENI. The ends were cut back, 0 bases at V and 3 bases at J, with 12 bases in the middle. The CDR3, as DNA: TGTGCCAGCTCACCACCGTCCCCAGGAGGTGGAAACACCATATATTTT. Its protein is CASSPPSPGGGNTIYF.

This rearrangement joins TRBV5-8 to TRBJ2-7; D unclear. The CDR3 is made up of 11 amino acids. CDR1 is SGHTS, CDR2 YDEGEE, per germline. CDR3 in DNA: TGTGCTAACCTTGGTGGCTACGAGCAGTACTTC. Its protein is CANLGGYEQYF.

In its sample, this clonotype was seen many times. The CDR3: CAISTREDTDTQYF. Written as DNA, the CDR3 is TGTGCCATTTCAACTAGGGAGGACACAGATACGCAGTATTTT. V is TRBV10-3 and J is TRBJ2-3; perhaps TRBD2 as D (6 bases). Trimming cost V 9 bases and J 2 bases, with 15 bases left between them. Germline CDR1 is ENHRY and CDR2 is SYGVKD. There are 14 residues in the CDR3.

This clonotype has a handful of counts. The CDR3 DNA sequence: TGTGCCAGCAGCCCAGGGGTTCCCTACGAGCAGTACTTC. This codes for CASSPGVPYEQYF. J is TRBJ2-7 and V is TRBV7-9; D might be TRBD1 (6 bases). The germline V gene has CDR1 SEHNR and CDR2 FQNEAQ (reference sequence). The CDR3 loop spans 13 amino acids. V gave up 5 bases and J gave up 2 bases, with 10 bases separating them.

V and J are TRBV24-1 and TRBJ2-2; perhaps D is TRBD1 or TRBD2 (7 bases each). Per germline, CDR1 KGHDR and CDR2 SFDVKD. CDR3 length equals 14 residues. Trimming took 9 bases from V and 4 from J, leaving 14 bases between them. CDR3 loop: CATGSGTVTGELFF. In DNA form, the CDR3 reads TGTGCCACCGGGAGCGGGACAGTCACCGGGGAGCTGTTTTTT.

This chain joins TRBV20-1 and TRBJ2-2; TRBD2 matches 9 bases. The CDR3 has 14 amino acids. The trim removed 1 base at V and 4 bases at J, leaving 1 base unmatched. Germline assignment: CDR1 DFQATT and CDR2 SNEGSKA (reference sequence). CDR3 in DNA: TGCAGTGCTAGAGGACTAGCGGTCACCGGGGAGCTGTTTTTT. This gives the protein CSARGLAVTGELFF.

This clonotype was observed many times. CDR3 sequence: CASSPSSYTIYF. As DNA, the CDR3 is TGCGCCAGCAGCCCTAGTTCATACACCATATATTTT. The rearrangement links TRBV4-1 to TRBJ1-3; D uncertain. The germline V gene encodes CDR1 MGHRA and CDR2 YSYEKL. V lost 4 bases to trimming and J lost 8 bases, with 9 bases between them. The CDR3 totals 12 residues.

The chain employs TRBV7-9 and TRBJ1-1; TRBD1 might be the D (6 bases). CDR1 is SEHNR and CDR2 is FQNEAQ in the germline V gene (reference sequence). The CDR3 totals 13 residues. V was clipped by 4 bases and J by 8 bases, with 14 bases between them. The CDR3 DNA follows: TGTGCCAGCAGCTCTTATACTACAGGGGAAGCTTTCTTT. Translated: CASSSYTTGEAFF.